The 22 T cell receptor beta chains below all came from one sample that was sequenced in a study of blood T cell repertoires in COVID-19. Data came from immunoSEQ multiplex PCR; TCRdb stores just in-frame clones and leaves some out. The repertoire holds 150,000 to 200,000 clones, with around 80% as singletons. Specimen: peripheral blood. These receptors came from a woman aged 80 or over with acute or convalescent COVID-19.

V gene TRBV6-2 or TRBV6-3 combines with J gene TRBJ2-7; D might be TRBD2 (5 bases). The V gene lost 0 bases and the J gene lost 0 bases, with 12 bases spanning the gap. CDR1 and CDR2 (germline): MNHEY, SVGEGT. CDR3 size: 16 residues. The CDR3 sequence: CASSYSLGDFSYEQYF. CDR3 nucleotide sequence: TGTGCCAGCAGTTACTCTCTGGGAGATTTCTCCTACGAGCAGTACTTC.

The chain couples TRBV18 to TRBJ1-1; tentative D call: TRBD1 (6 bases). The V gene lost 4 bases and the J gene lost 6 bases, with 15 bases spanning the gap. The CDR3 runs to 14 residues. Germline V gene sequence: CDR1 KGHSH, CDR2 LQKENI. The CDR3 region is CASSQDSGGSEAFF. The CDR3 nucleotides are TGTGCCAGCTCACAGGACAGCGGTGGTTCTGAAGCTTTCTTT.

The J gene is TRBJ2-2, the V gene TRBV24-1, with TRBD1 matching 9 bases. V shed 7 bases and J 7 bases; nucleotides not matched to a gene: 3. The CDR3 has 13 residues. The V gene's germline CDR1 is KGHDR and CDR2 SFDVKD. The CDR3 bases are TGTGCCACCAGGGGACAGGGAATCGGGGAGCTGTTTTTT. It translates to CATRGQGIGELFF.

This clone has only one observation. The chain carries TRBV2 and TRBJ2-6; D is undetermined. The CDR3 runs to 15 residues. V shed 5 bases and J shed 2 bases, with 10 bases lying between them. CDR1 is SNHLY and CDR2 is FYNNEI in the germline V gene. The CDR3 region has the DNA TGTGCCAGCAGTCCTCGGGTGCCTGGGGCCAACGTCCTGACTTTC. Translation gives CASSPRVPGANVLTF.

This clone was found a few times. V gene TRBV10-3 combines with J gene TRBJ1-5; TRBD1 is a possible D gene (6 bases). Trimming pared 2 bases from V and 6 bases from J, leaving 14 bases between. The CDR3 covers 15 residues. Germline V gives CDR1 ENHRY, CDR2 SYGVKD. The chain's CDR3 is CAISENREVGQPQHF. CDR3 DNA: TGTGCCATCAGTGAGAACAGGGAAGTCGGTCAGCCCCAGCATTTT.

The chain has TRBV10-3 and TRBJ2-7; TRBD2 might be the D (5 bases). Trimming took 3 bases from V and 11 from J, leaving 17 bases between them. CDR3 size: 13 residues. The germline V gene encodes CDR1 ENHRY and CDR2 SYGVKD. The CDR3 DNA sequence: TGTGCCATCAGTGACACGAGGGCTAGCCAGAAGTACTTC. It yields the protein CAISDTRASQKYF.

J is TRBJ1-2 and V is TRBV6-5; D gene uncertain. This CDR3 contains 11 residues. V was cut by 5 bases and J by 6 bases, with 7 bases left in between. Germline V gene data show CDR1 as MNHEY and CDR2 as SVGAGI. CDR3 DNA: TGTGCCAGCAGTCGCGGCCATGGCTACACCTTC. It specifies CASSRGHGYTF.

The J gene is TRBJ1-4, the V gene TRBV19, with 8 bases matching TRBD1. V shed 5 bases and J 7 bases; nucleotides not matched to a gene: 12. The CDR3 covers 16 residues. Germline CDR1 is LNHDA and CDR2 is SQIVND (reference sequence). CDR3 coding DNA: TGTGCCAGTAGTCCCACAGGGGGGCAGACGGGTGAAAAACTGTTTTTT. Encoded protein: CASSPTGGQTGEKLFF. Together with reference TRBV19 and TRBJ1-4, the CDR3 gives the full variable domain: DGGITQSPKYLFRKEGQNVTLSCEQNLNHDAMYWYRQDPGQGLRLIYYSQIVNDFQKGDIAEGYSVSREKKESFPLTVTSAQKNPTAFYLCASSPTGGQTGEKLFFGSGTQLSVL.

The chain uses TRBV2 and TRBJ2-1; 7 nucleotides match TRBD1. CDR3 length: 13 residues. CDR1 is SNHLY, CDR2 FYNNEI, per germline. The V and J ends lost 8 bases and 6 bases, in that order; junction bases with no gene match: 7. The CDR3 here is CASGGQRLNEQFF. CDR3 DNA: TGTGCCAGCGGGGGACAGCGACTCAATGAGCAGTTCTTC.

The V and J genes are TRBV6-1 and TRBJ2-2; 9 bases agree with TRBD1. V lost 1 base to trimming and J lost 9 bases; unmatched junction nucleotides: 9. Germline loops: CDR1 MNHNS, CDR2 SASEGT. The CDR3 is 16 amino acids. This chain's CDR3 is CASSEDRGRVIRELFF. Written as DNA, the CDR3 is TGTGCCAGCAGTGAAGACAGGGGGCGCGTCATTAGGGAGCTGTTTTTT.

V gene TRBV5-4 combines with J gene TRBJ2-2, with a tentative D call TRBD2 (5 bases). V lost 3 bases and J lost 5, with 5 bases in between. Germline-derived CDR1 and CDR2 are SGHNT and YYREEE (reference sequence). The CDR3 is 12 residues long. CDR3 sequence reads: CASSSGTGELFF. The CDR3 DNA is TGTGCCAGCAGCTCGGGGACCGGGGAGCTGTTTTTT.

The count of this clone is one. The rearrangement joins TRBV10-3 to TRBJ1-3, with no clear D. The CDR3 runs to 12 residues. V was cut by 7 bases and J by 0 bases, with 4 bases left in between. Germline V CDR1 and CDR2: ENHRY, SYGVKD. The CDR3 coding sequence is TGTGCCATCACAGTCTCTGGAAACACCATATATTTT. As protein: CAITVSGNTIYF.

This clone was counted once. V and J are TRBV7-6 and TRBJ2-7; a possible D gene is TRBD2 (6 bases). Germline CDR1 SGHVS, CDR2 FNYEAQ. The CDR3 has 15 residues. Between the trimmed V and J ends, which lost 5 bases and 3 bases, there was a span of 17 bases. The CDR3 nucleotides are TGTGCCAGCAGCCAGGACCGAGGAGGGTACTACGAGCAGTACTTC. This encodes CASSQDRGGYYEQYF.

The chain couples TRBV5-1 to TRBJ2-1, with D maybe TRBD1 (5 bases). Germline V gene sequence: CDR1 SGHRS, CDR2 YFSETQ. Trimming stripped 5 bases from V and 0 bases from J, with 6 bases between. The CDR3 totals 13 residues. The CDR3 protein is CASRTASYNEQFF. The CDR3 DNA is TGCGCCAGCAGGACAGCCTCCTACAATGAGCAGTTCTTC.

This clone appeared a single time. The V call is TRBV27, the J call TRBJ2-3, with 13 bases identical to TRBD2. The CDR3 contains 16 residues. Germline V gives CDR1 MNHEY, CDR2 SMNVEV (reference sequence). Unmatched junction bases numbered 5, after V lost 6 bases and J lost 2 bases. CDR3 residues: CASRSLAGGITDTQYF. The CDR3 coding sequence is TGTGCCAGCAGGTCACTAGCGGGGGGGATCACAGATACGCAGTATTTT.

The chain couples TRBV9 to TRBJ1-1, with D unclear. There are 13 residues in the CDR3. V was cut by 0 bases and J by 8 bases, with 11 bases left in between. The germline V gene encodes CDR1 SGDLS and CDR2 YYNGEE. The DNA of the CDR3 is TGTGCCAGCAGCGTAGGTCCGGAGAGCGAAGCTTTCTTT. This translates into CASSVGPESEAFF.

The chain couples TRBV5-1 to TRBJ2-5, with 11 bases that match TRBD2. The trim removed 0 bases at V and 0 bases at J, leaving 4 bases unmatched. The CDR3 totals 17 residues. Germline V gene lookup returns CDR1 SGHRS and CDR2 YFSETQ. The CDR3, as DNA: TGCGCCAGCAGCTTGGCCGGGACTAGCGGTTACCAAGAGACCCAGTACTTC. It is translated as CASSLAGTSGYQETQYF. The complete variable domain, with remaining parts taken from reference TRBV5-1 and TRBJ2-5, reads KAGVTQTPRYLIKTRGQQVTLSCSPISGHRSVSWYQQTPGQGLQFLFEYFSETQRNKGNFPGRFSGRQFSNSRSEMNVSTLELGDSALYLCASSLAGTSGYQETQYFGPGTRLLVL.

This clone was seen only a few times. This CDR3 reads CASTPQGSHTEAFF. CDR3 sequence (DNA): TGTGCCAGCACACCGCAGGGTAGTCACACTGAAGCTTTCTTT. The rearrangement joins TRBV27 to TRBJ1-1, with D perhaps TRBD1 (5 bases). The ends were cut back, 7 bases at V and 3 bases at J, with 15 bases in the middle. This CDR3 spans 14 amino acids. Germline values: CDR1 MNHEY, CDR2 SMNVEV (reference sequence).

This chain links TRBV5-4 with TRBJ2-5, with a tentative D call TRBD1 (5 bases). The germline CDR1 and CDR2 sequences are SGHNT and YYREEE (reference sequence). V was pared by 4 bases and J by 2 bases, with 12 bases between. CDR3 size: 14 residues. Written as DNA, the CDR3 is TGTGCCAGCAGCACCGACAGTGTACAAGAGACCCAGTACTTC. Translated: CASSTDSVQETQYF.

Here the CDR3 reads CASSGDRSAEKLFF. Here the CDR3 DNA reads TGCGCCAGCAGTGGGGACAGGTCCGCTGAAAAACTGTTTTTT. The V and J genes are TRBV5-1 and TRBJ1-4; TRBD1 aligns across 8 bases. From germline, CDR1 is SGHRS and CDR2 YFSETQ. CDR3 length: 14 residues. Unmatched junction bases numbered 7, after V lost 5 bases and J lost 7 bases.

V and J are TRBV27 and TRBJ1-6; D might be TRBD1 (6 bases). Trimming cost V 9 bases and J 9 bases, with 18 bases left between them. The CDR3 is 14 residues long. Germline V lookup: CDR1 MNHEY, CDR2 SMNVEV (reference sequence). This chain's CDR3 is CASRLGTRGSPLHF. As DNA, the CDR3 is TGTGCCAGTCGCCTAGGGACAAGGGGTTCACCCCTCCACTTT.

A single count supports this clone. The chain joins TRBV5-1 to TRBJ1-4; D is perhaps TRBD1 (6 bases). From germline, CDR1 is SGHRS and CDR2 YFSETQ. V lost 3 bases, J lost 0 bases, and 9 bases lay in between. This CDR3 comprises 15 residues. CDR3 nucleotides: TGCGCCAGCAGCTGGCGACAGGCAACTAATGAAAAACTGTTTTTT. It yields the protein CASSWRQATNEKLFF.